This T cell receptor (beta chain) was sequenced for a study of blood T cell repertoires in COVID-19. Across the study: Acute and convalescent COVID-19 samples came from the United States, Italy and Spain.

Some clones are missing from TCRdb's copy, which holds only in-frame ones; the method was immunoSEQ multiplex PCR. The table includes hundreds of thousands of clones, around 80% detected once. This CDR3 region has 13 residues. Germline V gives CDR1 GTSNPN, CDR2 SVGIG (reference sequence). V dropped 1 base and J dropped 2 bases, with 8 bases sitting between them. This chain connects TRBV30 to TRBJ1-2; D unresolved. The TCR was taken from a woman in her 30s with COVID-19, enrolled during active disease. The sample comprised peripheral blood. The CDR3 region has the DNA TGTGCCTGGAGTGCGACGGGGAACTATGGCTACACCTTC. It specifies CAWSATGNYGYTF.